These T cell receptor beta chains were read from a single sample in a study of cytomegalovirus exposure and HLA in healthy donors. Profiling relied on immunoSEQ multiplex PCR, and the TCRdb table lists in-frame clones only, not all of them. The sample has some 350,000 clones; approximately 90% are singletons. The material sequenced was PBMCs. Every receptor here comes from a woman in her 30s in good health and CMV-seropositive. CDR3s include the opening cysteine and the closing phenylalanine or tryptophan. A D gene is named only where the DNA matches it firmly. Size is stated for part of the rows, as once, few or many counts, or as a class when the clone is expanded.

CDR3: CASSTTGETNQPQHF
DNA: TGTGCCAGCAGTACGACAGGAGAGACCAATCAGCCCCAGCATTTT
size: medium-sized
V: TRBV6-5
J: TRBJ1-5
D: .

CDR3: CASSVVGGLNTEAFF
DNA: TGTGCCAGCAGCGTAGTAGGGGGATTGAACACTGAAGCTTTCTTT
size: .
V: TRBV9
J: TRBJ1-1
D: .

CDR3: CASTRRYEQFF
DNA: TGTGCCAGCACGCGCCGGTATGAGCAGTTCTTC
size: .
V: TRBV6-9
J: TRBJ2-1
D: .

CDR3: CSVDGTRGADTQYF
DNA: TGCAGCGTTGATGGGACAAGGGGTGCAGATACGCAGTATTTT
size: .
V: TRBV29-1
J: TRBJ2-3
D: .

CDR3: CASSLVRGPTEAFF
DNA: TGTGCCAGCAGCTTGGTTAGGGGCCCCACTGAAGCTTTCTTT
size: .
V: TRBV5-4
J: TRBJ1-1
D: .

CDR3: CASSSGRGEYEETQYF
DNA: TGTGCCAGCAGTTCTGGGCGGGGGGAGTACGAGGAGACCCAGTACTTC
size: .
V: TRBV6-5
J: TRBJ2-5
D: TRBD2

CDR3: CASSLGGLNTEAFF
DNA: TGTGCCAGCAGCTTGGGAGGGCTTAACACTGAAGCTTTCTTT
size: .
V: TRBV5-6
J: TRBJ1-1
D: .

CDR3: CASSRAAEKLFF
DNA: TGTGCCAGCAGTAGGGCAGCTGAAAAACTGTTTTTT
size: once
V: TRBV2
J: TRBJ1-4
D: .

CDR3: CASSAQGDQPQHF
DNA: TGTGCCAGCAGTGCCCAGGGGGATCAGCCCCAGCATTTT
size: .
V: TRBV27
J: TRBJ1-5
D: TRBD1

CDR3: CASSLAPGQGQNEQFF
DNA: TGTGCCAGCAGTTTAGCTCCTGGACAGGGGCAGAATGAGCAGTTCTTC
size: once
V: TRBV28
J: TRBJ2-1
D: TRBD1

CDR3: CASSFTGTDNSPLHF
DNA: TGTGCCAGCAGTTTCACAGGGACGGATAATTCACCCCTCCACTTT
size: .
V: TRBV27
J: TRBJ1-6
D: .

CDR3: CASSPSSGQGAAFF
DNA: TGTGCCAGCAGCCCCTCGTCAGGACAGGGGGCGGCTTTCTTT
size: .
V: TRBV7-9
J: TRBJ1-1
D: TRBD1

CDR3: CASSHGPDQAGTF
DNA: TGTGCCAGCAGCCACGGTCCGGACCAGGCCGGCACCTTC
size: .
V: TRBV4-2
J: TRBJ1-2
D: .

CDR3: CASSPGRGEQYF
DNA: TGTGCCAGCAGCCCCGGGCGAGGCGAGCAGTACTTC
size: .
V: TRBV7-3
J: TRBJ2-7
D: .

CDR3: CASSQEASFEGSYEQYF
DNA: TGTGCCAGCAGCCAAGAAGCAAGCTTTGAGGGCTCCTACGAGCAGTACTTC
size: .
V: TRBV4-2
J: TRBJ2-7
D: .

CDR3: CSARDQTRQYF
DNA: TGCAGTGCTAGAGATCAAACACGGCAGTATTTT
size: .
V: TRBV20-1
J: TRBJ2-3
D: .

CDR3: CASSTYGTAKRYGYTF
DNA: TGTGCCAGCAGCACCTACGGGACGGCCAAGCGATATGGCTACACCTTC
size: .
V: TRBV28
J: TRBJ1-2
D: .

CDR3: CAWSVQGTGFYNEQFF
DNA: TGTGCCTGGAGTGTACAGGGGACAGGGTTCTACAATGAGCAGTTCTTC
size: .
V: TRBV30
J: TRBJ2-1
D: TRBD1

CDR3: CASSVGPNTEAFF
DNA: TGTGCCAGCAGCGTAGGGCCCAACACTGAAGCTTTCTTT
size: once
V: TRBV9
J: TRBJ1-1
D: .

CDR3: CSVETGAPWYEQFF
DNA: TGCAGCGTTGAGACAGGAGCTCCGTGGTATGAGCAGTTCTTC
size: .
V: TRBV29-1
J: TRBJ2-1
D: .

CDR3: CASRESWRASNPFYEQYF
DNA: TGTGCCAGCAGAGAGAGTTGGAGGGCCTCAAATCCGTTTTACGAGCAGTACTTC
size: .
V: TRBV27
J: TRBJ2-7
D: .

CDR3: CASSLVGGTGETQYF
DNA: TGTGCCAGCAGCTTGGTGGGGGGGACAGGAGAGACCCAGTACTTC
size: once
V: TRBV5-6
J: TRBJ2-5
D: .

CDR3: CASSEVTGGSGNTIYF
DNA: TGTGCCAGCAGTGAAGTTACAGGGGGCTCTGGAAACACCATATATTTT
size: .
V: TRBV6-1
J: TRBJ1-3
D: TRBD1

CDR3: CASSLGQAAYTQYF
DNA: TGTGCCAGCAGCTTGGGACAGGCCGCCTATACGCAGTATTTT
size: few
V: TRBV5-6
J: TRBJ2-3
D: .

CDR3: CASSPRTDEAFF
DNA: TGTGCCAGCAGCCCAAGGACGGATGAAGCTTTCTTT
size: .
V: TRBV7-2
J: TRBJ1-1
D: .

CDR3: CASSLVTSGNTIYF
DNA: TGTGCCAGCAGCTTAGTGACATCAGGAAACACCATATATTTT
size: .
V: TRBV7-8
J: TRBJ1-3
D: .

CDR3: CASSFRGWYNEQFF
DNA: TGTGCCAGCAGTTTTAGGGGCTGGTACAATGAGCAGTTCTTC
size: .
V: TRBV28
J: TRBJ2-1
D: .

CDR3: CASSPGPYEQYF
DNA: TGTGCCAGCAGTCCCGGGCCCTACGAGCAGTACTTC
size: once
V: TRBV6-1
J: TRBJ2-7
D: .

CDR3: CASSFYGGDRGDTQYF
DNA: TGTGCCAGCAGCTTTTATGGGGGGGATCGTGGAGATACGCAGTATTTT
size: .
V: TRBV7-9
J: TRBJ2-3
D: TRBD2

CDR3: CASRDRGAYEQYF
DNA: TGTGCCAGCAGGGACCGGGGTGCGTACGAGCAGTACTTC
size: .
V: TRBV7-2
J: TRBJ2-7
D: .

CDR3: CASSELGSGRATDTQYF
DNA: TGTGCCAGCAGTGAATTGGGTAGCGGGAGGGCCACAGATACGCAGTATTTT
size: .
V: TRBV2
J: TRBJ2-3
D: TRBD2

CDR3: CATKRQHPADTQYF
DNA: TGTGCCACCAAGAGACAGCATCCTGCAGATACGCAGTATTTT
size: .
V: TRBV15
J: TRBJ2-3
D: .

CDR3: CASSLGGQGQPQHF
DNA: TGTGCCAGCAGCTTAGGGGGACAGGGTCAGCCCCAGCATTTT
size: .
V: TRBV7-8
J: TRBJ1-5
D: TRBD1

CDR3: CASKGQNPAQPQHF
DNA: TGTGCCAGCAAAGGACAGAACCCCGCACAGCCCCAGCATTTT
size: .
V: TRBV6-1
J: TRBJ1-5
D: .

CDR3: CASSSSVASTDTQYF
DNA: TGTGCCAGTAGTAGTTCAGTAGCTAGCACAGATACGCAGTATTTT
size: .
V: TRBV19
J: TRBJ2-3
D: .

CDR3: CASSSLRGGAAFF
DNA: TGTGCCAGCAGTTCACTAAGGGGGGGCGCCGCTTTCTTT
size: .
V: TRBV6-5
J: TRBJ1-1
D: .

CDR3: CASSKTSGSNEKLFF
DNA: TGTGCCAGCAGTAAAACCAGCGGTAGTAATGAAAAACTGTTTTTT
size: once
V: TRBV28
J: TRBJ1-4
D: .

CDR3: CASSKIGQGSPTYEQYF
DNA: TGTGCCAGCAGCAAAATAGGACAGGGTTCTCCGACCTACGAGCAGTACTTC
size: once
V: TRBV21-1
J: TRBJ2-7
D: .

CDR3: CASSQDLDQRTSTDTQYF
DNA: TGTGCCAGCAGCCAAGATCTTGACCAGCGGACTAGCACAGATACGCAGTATTTT
size: .
V: TRBV4-2
J: TRBJ2-3
D: .

CDR3: CATSRPQGVNTGELFF
DNA: TGTGCCACCAGCCGACCCCAGGGGGTGAACACCGGGGAGCTGTTTTTT
size: .
V: TRBV15
J: TRBJ2-2
D: TRBD1

CDR3: CARSLRLAGRYEQYF
DNA: TGTGCCAGAAGCCTCCGGCTAGCGGGACGCTACGAGCAGTACTTC
size: .
V: TRBV7-5
J: TRBJ2-7
D: .

CDR3: CSSGTDPYEQYF
DNA: TGCAGCTCCGGGACAGATCCCTACGAGCAGTACTTC
size: .
V: TRBV29-1
J: TRBJ2-7
D: TRBD1